This T cell receptor beta chain was sequenced during a study of radiotherapy plus CTLA-4 blockade in lung cancer. Study-wide context: Objective responses emerged in around 19% of patients, and 31% attained disease control.

This clone was found a few times. The V gene's germline CDR1 is SGHDN and CDR2 FVKESK. Trimming cost V 3 bases and J 6 bases, with 14 bases left between them. This CDR3 comprises 14 residues. The table came from immunoSEQ multiplex PCR; TCRdb's copy has only in-frame clones and leaves some out. The sample holds roughly 71,000 clones; roughly 78% are singletons and the top ten take 7.1%. The chain joins TRBV14 to TRBJ1-1; maybe TRBD1 (5 bases). The sample was peripheral blood, taken from a patient treated with radiotherapy plus ipilimumab. The sequence was collected from a human donor with non-small cell lung cancer who had a complete response to radiotherapy plus ipilimumab. The CDR3 here is CASSHQGRYAEAFF. The CDR3 nucleotides read TGTGCCAGCAGCCATCAGGGACGGTATGCTGAAGCTTTCTTT.